This TCR beta chain is drawn from a study of cytomegalovirus exposure and HLA in healthy donors. The CDR3 totals 17 residues. Trimming removed 1 base from V and 2 bases from J, with 12 bases in between. Per the germline V gene, CDR1 is SGHTA and CDR2 is FQGTGA. General study results and limits: Later analysis identified several of the most significant clusters that appeared linked to common viral pathogens. Presence/absence analyses assumed roughly uniform sequencing depth across donors. Beyond CMV serostatus, there was no information to go on about immune exposure.

On this clone itself: No antigen is known for it.

PCR amplification relied on 60 Vbeta primers (plus 13 Jbeta primers). The protocol was immunoSEQ multiplex PCR, while the TCRdb copy is restricted to in-frame clones and leaves out a portion. The data contain some 130,000 clones, 75% to 85% of them seen just once; the ten biggest clones take up 1%. This clonotype originated in a man aged 40-50 years in good health and CMV-seronegative. The V and J genes are TRBV7-3 and TRBJ2-6; perhaps TRBD1 as D (5 bases). Sequencing was done on a sample of PBMCs. DNA for the CDR3: TGTGCCAGCAGCTTAAATGGCGCAGGGACTGGGGCCAACGTCCTGACTTTC. Its translation: CASSLNGAGTGANVLTF.